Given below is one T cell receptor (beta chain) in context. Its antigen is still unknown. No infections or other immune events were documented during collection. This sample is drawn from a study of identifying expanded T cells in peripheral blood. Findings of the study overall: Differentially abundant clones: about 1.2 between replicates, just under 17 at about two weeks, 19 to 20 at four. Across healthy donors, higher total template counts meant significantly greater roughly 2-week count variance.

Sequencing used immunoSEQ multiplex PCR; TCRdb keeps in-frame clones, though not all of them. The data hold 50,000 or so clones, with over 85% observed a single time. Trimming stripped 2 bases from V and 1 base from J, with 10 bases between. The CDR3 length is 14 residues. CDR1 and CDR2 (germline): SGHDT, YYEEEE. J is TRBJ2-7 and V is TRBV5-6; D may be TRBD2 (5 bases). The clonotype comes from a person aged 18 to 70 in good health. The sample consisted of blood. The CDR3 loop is CASSFKRVSYEQYF. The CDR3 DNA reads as TGTGCCAGCAGCTTCAAGAGGGTGTCCTACGAGCAGTACTTC.